This T cell receptor (beta chain) is from a study of CD8 T cells in acute hepatitis C reinfection. Study summary: Sequences come from NS3-1073-specific CD8+ T cells, during acute infection and after clearance. Within 168 days of the estimated infection date, acute samples were collected. General study points: Differing sequencing approaches may have limited exact matches to other epitopes. No group differed significantly in the high NS3-1073 repertoire diversity. Preferential TRBV04 and TRBV06 usage appeared in all groups and was not explained by the naive pool.

This clone was observed a handful of times. Noted time point: acute HCV infection, within 168 days of estimated infection date. Sequencing of hepatitis C virus-specific cells was done ex vivo rather than after in vitro expansion. Method: immunoSEQ multiplex PCR; TCRdb's copy keeps in-frame clones and lacks some. The sample holds 1,000 or so clones, about 63% seen once. CDR1 and CDR2 from the germline V gene are LGHNA and YNFKEQ. V was pared by 0 bases and J by 0 bases, with 11 bases between. There are 17 residues in the CDR3. The J gene is TRBJ2-2, the V gene TRBV4-2; TRBD1 is a possible D gene (5 bases). The sequences come from HCV NS3-1073 tetramer-sorted CD8+ T cells from PBMCs, collected during acute infection. This sequence was found in a woman under 30 who spontaneously cleared hepatitis C infection. The CDR3 DNA follows: TGTGCCAGCAGCCAAGAGCCACAGGCCCCGAACACCGGGGAGCTGTTTTTT. It translates to CASSQEPQAPNTGELFF.